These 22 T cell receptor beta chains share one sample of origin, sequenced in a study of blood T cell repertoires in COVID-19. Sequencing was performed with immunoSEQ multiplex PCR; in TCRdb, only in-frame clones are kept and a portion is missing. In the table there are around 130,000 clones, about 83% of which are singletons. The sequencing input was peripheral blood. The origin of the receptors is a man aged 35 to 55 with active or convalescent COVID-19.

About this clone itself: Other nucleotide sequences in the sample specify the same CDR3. Here the CDR3 DNA reads TGTGCCAGTAGTCTGGGACAGGGGGGGCAGCCCCAGCATTTT. Protein: CASSLGQGGQPQHF. The rearrangement uses TRBV19 and TRBJ1-5, with TRBD1 matching over 11 bases. This CDR3 contains 14 residues. V was pared by 5 bases and J by 7 bases, with 4 bases of the junction left unmatched. Germline-derived CDR1 and CDR2 are LNHDA and SQIVND (reference sequence).

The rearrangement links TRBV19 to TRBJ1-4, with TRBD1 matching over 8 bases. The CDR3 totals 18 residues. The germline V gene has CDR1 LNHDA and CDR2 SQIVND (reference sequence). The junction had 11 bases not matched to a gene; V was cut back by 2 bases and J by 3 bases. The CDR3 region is CASSIRTAGGQANEKLFF. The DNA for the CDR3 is TGTGCCAGTAGTATAAGGACGGCAGGGGGCCAGGCTAATGAAAAACTGTTTTTT.

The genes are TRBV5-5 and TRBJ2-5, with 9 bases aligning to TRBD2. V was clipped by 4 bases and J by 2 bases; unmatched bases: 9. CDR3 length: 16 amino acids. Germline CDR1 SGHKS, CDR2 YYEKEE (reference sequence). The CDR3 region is CASSLLAGAIQETQYF. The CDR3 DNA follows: TGTGCCAGCAGCCTCTTAGCGGGGGCCATACAAGAGACCCAGTACTTC.

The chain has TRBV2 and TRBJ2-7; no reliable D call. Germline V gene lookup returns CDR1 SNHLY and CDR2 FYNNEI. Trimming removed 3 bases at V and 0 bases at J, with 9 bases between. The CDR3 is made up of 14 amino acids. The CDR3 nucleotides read TGTGCCAGCAGTGACGATCGAGGCTCCTACGAGCAGTACTTC. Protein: CASSDDRGSYEQYF. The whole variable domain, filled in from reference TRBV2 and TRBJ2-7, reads EPEVTQTPSHQVTQMGQEVILRCVPISNHLYFYWYRQILGQKVEFLVSFYNNEISEKSEIFDDQFSVERPDGSNFTLKIRSTKLEDSAMYFCASSDDRGSYEQYFGPGTRLTVT.

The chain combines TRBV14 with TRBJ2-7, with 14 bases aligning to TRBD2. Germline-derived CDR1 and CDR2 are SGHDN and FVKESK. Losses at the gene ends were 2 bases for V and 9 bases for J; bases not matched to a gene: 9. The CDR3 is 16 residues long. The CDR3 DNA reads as TGTGCCAGCAGCCAAAGGGCCGGGACTAGCGGGGGTGCGCAGTACTTC. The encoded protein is CASSQRAGTSGGAQYF. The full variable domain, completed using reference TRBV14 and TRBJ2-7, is EAGVTQFPSHSVIEKGQTVTLRCDPISGHDNLYWYRRVMGKEIKFLLHFVKESKQDESGMPNNRFLAERTGGTYSTLKVQPAELEDSGVYFCASSQRAGTSGGAQYFGPGTRLTVT.

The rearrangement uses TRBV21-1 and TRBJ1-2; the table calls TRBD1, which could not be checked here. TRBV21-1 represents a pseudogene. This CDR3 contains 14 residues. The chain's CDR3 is CASSKWRDREGYTF. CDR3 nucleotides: TGTGCCAGCAGCAAATGGCGGGACAGGGAAGGCTACACCTTC.

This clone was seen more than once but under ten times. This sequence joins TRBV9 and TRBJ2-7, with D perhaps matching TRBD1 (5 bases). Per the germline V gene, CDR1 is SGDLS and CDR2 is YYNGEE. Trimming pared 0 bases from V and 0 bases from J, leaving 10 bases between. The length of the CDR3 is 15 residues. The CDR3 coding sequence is TGTGCCAGCAGCGTAGGAACAGGCAGCTCCTACGAGCAGTACTTC. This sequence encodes CASSVGTGSSYEQYF. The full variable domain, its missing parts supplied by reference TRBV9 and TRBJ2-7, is DSGVTQTPKHLITATGQRVTLRCSPRSGDLSVYWYQQSLDQGLQFLIQYYNGEERAKGNILERFSAQQFPDLHSELNLSSLELGDSALYFCASSVGTGSSYEQYFGPGTRLTVT.

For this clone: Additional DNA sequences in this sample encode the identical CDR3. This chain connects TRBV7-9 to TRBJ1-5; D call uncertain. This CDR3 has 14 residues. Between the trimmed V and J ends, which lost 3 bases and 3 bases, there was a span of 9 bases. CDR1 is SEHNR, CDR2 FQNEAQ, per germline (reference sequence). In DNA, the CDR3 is TGTGCCAGCAGCTTGTCAGGAAACAATCAGCCCCAGCATTTT. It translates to CASSLSGNNQPQHF.

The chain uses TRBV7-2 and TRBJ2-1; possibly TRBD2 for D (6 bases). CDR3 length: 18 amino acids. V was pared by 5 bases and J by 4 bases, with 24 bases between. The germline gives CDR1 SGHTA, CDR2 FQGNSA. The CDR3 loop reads CASSPLGGLGFSYNEQFF. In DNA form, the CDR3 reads TGTGCCAGCAGCCCTCTAGGAGGGTTGGGCTTCAGTTACAATGAGCAGTTCTTC.

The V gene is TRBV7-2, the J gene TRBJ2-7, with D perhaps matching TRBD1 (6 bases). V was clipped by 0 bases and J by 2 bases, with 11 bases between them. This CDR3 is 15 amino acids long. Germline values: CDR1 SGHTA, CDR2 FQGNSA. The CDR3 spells CASSLAGTTAYEQYF. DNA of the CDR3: TGTGCCAGCAGCTTAGCGGGGACAACGGCCTACGAGCAGTACTTC. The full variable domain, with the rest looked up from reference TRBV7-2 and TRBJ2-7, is GAGVSQSPSNKVTEKGKDVELRCDPISGHTALYWYRQSLGQGLEFLIYFQGNSAPDKSGLPSDRFSAERTGGSVSTLTIQRTQQEDSAVYLCASSLAGTTAYEQYFGPGTRLTVT.

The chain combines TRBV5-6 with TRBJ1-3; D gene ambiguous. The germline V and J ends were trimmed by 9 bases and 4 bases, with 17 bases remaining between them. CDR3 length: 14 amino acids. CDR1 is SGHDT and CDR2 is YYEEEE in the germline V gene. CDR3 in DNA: TGTGCCACCCGAGGGTGGGCAGCAGGAAACACCATATATTTT. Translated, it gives CATRGWAAGNTIYF. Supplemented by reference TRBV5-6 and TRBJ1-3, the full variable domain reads DAGVTQSPTHLIKTRGQQVTLRCSPKSGHDTVSWYQQALGQGPQFIFQYYEEEERQRGNFPDRFSGHQFPNYSSELNVNALLLGDSALYLCATRGWAAGNTIYFGEGSWLTVV.

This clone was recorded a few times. CDR3 bases: TGCGCCAGCAGCTTGGATACAGGGCAAAATTCACCCCTCCACTTT. Protein product: CASSLDTGQNSPLHF. The chain carries TRBV5-1 and TRBJ1-6; perhaps TRBD1 as D (6 bases). The CDR3 has 15 residues. V shed 0 bases and J shed 7 bases, with 11 bases lying between them. Germline lookup yields CDR1 SGHRS and CDR2 YFSETQ. Variable domain in full (rest from reference TRBV5-1 and TRBJ1-6): KAGVTQTPRYLIKTRGQQVTLSCSPISGHRSVSWYQQTPGQGLQFLFEYFSETQRNKGNFPGRFSGRQFSNSRSEMNVSTLELGDSALYLCASSLDTGQNSPLHFGNGTRLTVT.

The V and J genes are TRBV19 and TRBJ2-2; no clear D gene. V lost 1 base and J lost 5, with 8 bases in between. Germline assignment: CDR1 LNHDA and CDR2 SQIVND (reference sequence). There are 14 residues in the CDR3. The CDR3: CASSIAVSTGELFF. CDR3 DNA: TGTGCCAGTAGTATAGCAGTGTCGACCGGGGAGCTGTTTTTT.

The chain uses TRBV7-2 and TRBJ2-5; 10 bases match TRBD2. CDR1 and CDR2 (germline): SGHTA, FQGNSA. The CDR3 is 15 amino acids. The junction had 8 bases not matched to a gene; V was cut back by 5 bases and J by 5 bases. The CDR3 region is CASSVSGGSWETQYF. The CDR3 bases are TGTGCCAGCAGCGTTAGCGGGGGGTCTTGGGAGACCCAGTACTTC. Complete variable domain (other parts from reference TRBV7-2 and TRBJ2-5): GAGVSQSPSNKVTEKGKDVELRCDPISGHTALYWYRQSLGQGLEFLIYFQGNSAPDKSGLPSDRFSAERTGGSVSTLTIQRTQQEDSAVYLCASSVSGGSWETQYFGPGTRLLVL.

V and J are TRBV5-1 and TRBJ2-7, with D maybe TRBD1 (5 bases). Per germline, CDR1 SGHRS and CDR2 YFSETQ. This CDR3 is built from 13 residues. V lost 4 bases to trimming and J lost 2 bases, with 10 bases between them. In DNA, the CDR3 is TGCGCCAGCAGCACCGGACACCCCTACGAGCAGTACTTC. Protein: CASSTGHPYEQYF.

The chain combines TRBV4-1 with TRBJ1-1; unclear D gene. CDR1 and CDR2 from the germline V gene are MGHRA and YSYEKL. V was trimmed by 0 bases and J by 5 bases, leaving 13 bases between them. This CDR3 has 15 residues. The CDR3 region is CASSQEEGFLTEAFF. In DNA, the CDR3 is TGCGCCAGCAGCCAAGAGGAGGGTTTTTTAACTGAAGCTTTCTTT.

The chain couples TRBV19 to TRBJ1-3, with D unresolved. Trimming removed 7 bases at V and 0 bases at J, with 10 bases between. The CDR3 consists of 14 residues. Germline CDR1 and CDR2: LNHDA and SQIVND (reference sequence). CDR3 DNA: TGTGCCAGTATGAGGGTCAGCTCTGGAAACACCATATATTTT. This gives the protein CASMRVSSGNTIYF.

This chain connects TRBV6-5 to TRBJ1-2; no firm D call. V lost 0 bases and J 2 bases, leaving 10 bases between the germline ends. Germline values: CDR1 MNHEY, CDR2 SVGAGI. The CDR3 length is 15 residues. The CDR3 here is CASSYSADLNYGYTF. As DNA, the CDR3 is TGTGCCAGCAGTTACTCGGCAGACTTAAACTATGGCTACACCTTC.

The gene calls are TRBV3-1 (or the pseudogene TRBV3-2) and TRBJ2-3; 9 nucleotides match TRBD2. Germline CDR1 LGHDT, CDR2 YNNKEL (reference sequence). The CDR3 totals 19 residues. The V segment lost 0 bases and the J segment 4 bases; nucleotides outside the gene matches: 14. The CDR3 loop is CASSQEGAVAGGPPDTQYF. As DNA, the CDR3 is TGTGCCAGCAGCCAAGAAGGTGCTGTGGCGGGGGGGCCCCCAGATACGCAGTATTTT.

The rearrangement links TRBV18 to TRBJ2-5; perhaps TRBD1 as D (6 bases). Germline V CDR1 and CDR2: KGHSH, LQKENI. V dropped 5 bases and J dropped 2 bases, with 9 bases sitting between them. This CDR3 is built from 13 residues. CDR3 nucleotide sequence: TGTGCCAGCTCATTACAGGGACAAGAGACCCAGTACTTC. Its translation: CASSLQGQETQYF.

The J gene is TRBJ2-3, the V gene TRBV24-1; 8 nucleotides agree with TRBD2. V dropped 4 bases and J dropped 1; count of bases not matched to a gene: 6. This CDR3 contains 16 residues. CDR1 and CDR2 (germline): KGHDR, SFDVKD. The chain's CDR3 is CATSDRGGSGTDTQYF. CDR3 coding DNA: TGTGCCACCAGTGACCGGGGGGGTAGCGGCACAGATACGCAGTATTTT.

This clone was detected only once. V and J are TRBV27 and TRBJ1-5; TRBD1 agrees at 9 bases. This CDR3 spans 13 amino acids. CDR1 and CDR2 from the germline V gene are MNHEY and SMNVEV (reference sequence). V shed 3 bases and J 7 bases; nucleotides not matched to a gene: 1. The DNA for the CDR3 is TGTGCCAGCAGTTTGACAGGGGGACAGCCCCAGCATTTT. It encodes CASSLTGGQPQHF.